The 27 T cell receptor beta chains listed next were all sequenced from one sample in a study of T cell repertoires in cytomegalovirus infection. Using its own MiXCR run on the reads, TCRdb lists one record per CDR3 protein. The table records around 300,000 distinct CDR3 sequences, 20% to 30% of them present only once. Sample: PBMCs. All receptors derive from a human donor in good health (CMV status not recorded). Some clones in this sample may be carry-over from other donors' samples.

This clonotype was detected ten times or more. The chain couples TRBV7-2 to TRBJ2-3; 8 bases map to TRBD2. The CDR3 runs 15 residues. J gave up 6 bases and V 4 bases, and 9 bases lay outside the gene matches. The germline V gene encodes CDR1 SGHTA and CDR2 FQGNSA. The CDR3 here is CASSSQAGLGDTQYF. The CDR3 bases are TGTGCCAGCAGCTCCCAAGCGGGACTAGGGGATACGCAGTATTTT. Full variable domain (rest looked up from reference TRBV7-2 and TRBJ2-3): GAGVSQSPSNKVTEKGKDVELRCDPISGHTALYWYRQSLGQGLEFLIYFQGNSAPDKSGLPSDRFSAERTGGSVSTLTIQRTQQEDSAVYLCASSSQAGLGDTQYFGPGTRLTVL.

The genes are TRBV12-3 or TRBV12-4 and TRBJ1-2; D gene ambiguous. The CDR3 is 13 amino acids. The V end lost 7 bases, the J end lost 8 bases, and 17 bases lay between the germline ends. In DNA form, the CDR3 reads TGTGCCAGCACCTCTCCCCCCACGCTGGGCTACACCTTC. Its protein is CASTSPPTLGYTF.

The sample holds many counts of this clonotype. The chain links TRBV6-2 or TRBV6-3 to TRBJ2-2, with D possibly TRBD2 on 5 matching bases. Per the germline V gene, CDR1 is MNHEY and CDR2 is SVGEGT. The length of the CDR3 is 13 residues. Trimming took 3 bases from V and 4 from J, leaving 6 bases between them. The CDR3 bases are TGTGCCAGCAGTTATCGGGGCACCGGGGAGCTGTTTTTT. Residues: CASSYRGTGELFF.

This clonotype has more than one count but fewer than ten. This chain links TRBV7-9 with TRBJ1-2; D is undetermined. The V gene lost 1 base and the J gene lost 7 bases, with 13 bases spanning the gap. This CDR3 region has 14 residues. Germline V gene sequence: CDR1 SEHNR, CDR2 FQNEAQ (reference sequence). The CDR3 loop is CASSLVSWEVGYTF. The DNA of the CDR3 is TGTGCCAGCAGCTTAGTGAGCTGGGAGGTTGGCTACACCTTC. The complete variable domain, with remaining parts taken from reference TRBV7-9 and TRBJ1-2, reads DTGVSQNPRHKITKRGQNVTFRCDPISEHNRLYWYRQTLGQGPEFLTYFQNEAQLEKSRLLSDRFSAERPKGSFSTLEIQRTEQGDSAMYLCASSLVSWEVGYTFGSGTRLTVV.

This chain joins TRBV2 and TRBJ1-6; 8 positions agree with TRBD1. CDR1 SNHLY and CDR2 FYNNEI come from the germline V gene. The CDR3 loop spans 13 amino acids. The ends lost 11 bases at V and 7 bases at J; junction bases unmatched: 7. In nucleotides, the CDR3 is TGTGCCTGGGGGACAGGACGCAATTCACCCCTCCACTTT. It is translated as CAWGTGRNSPLHF.

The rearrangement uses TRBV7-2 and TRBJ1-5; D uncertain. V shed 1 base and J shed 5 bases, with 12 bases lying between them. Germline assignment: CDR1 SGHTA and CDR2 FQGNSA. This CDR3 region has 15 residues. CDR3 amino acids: CASSLEGRYYQPQHF. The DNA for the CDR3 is TGTGCCAGCAGCTTAGAGGGCAGGTATTATCAGCCCCAGCATTTT.

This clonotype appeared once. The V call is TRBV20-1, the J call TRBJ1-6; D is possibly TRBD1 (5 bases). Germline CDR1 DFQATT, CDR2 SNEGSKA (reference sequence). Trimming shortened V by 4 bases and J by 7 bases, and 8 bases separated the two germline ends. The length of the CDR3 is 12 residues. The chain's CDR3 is CSAKGPNSPLHF. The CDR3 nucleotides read TGCAGTGCTAAGGGGCCGAATTCACCCCTCCACTTT.

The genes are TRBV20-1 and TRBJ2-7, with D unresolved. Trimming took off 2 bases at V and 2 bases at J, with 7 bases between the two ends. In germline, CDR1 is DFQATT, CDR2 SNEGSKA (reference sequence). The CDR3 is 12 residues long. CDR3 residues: CSARWQTYEQYF. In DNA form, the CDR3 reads TGCAGTGCTAGATGGCAGACCTACGAGCAGTACTTC.

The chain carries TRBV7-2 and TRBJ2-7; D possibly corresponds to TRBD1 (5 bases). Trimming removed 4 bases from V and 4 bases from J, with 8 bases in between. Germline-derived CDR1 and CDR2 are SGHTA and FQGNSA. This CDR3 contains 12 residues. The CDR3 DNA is TGTGCCAGCAGCTACACAGGATACGAGCAGTACTTC. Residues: CASSYTGYEQYF.

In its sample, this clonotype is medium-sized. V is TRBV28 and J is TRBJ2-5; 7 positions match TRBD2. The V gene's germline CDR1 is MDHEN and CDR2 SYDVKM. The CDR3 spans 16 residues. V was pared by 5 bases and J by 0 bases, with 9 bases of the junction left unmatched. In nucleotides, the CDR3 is TGTGCCAGCAGTCCGCCCTCCGGGAGGAACCAAGAGACCCAGTACTTC. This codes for CASSPPSGRNQETQYF.

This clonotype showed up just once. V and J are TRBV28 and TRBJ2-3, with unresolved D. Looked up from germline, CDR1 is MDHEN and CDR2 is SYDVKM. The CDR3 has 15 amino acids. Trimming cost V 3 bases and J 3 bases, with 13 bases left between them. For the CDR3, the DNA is TGTGCCAGCAGTTTGAGCTTTGTTCGGACAGATACGCAGTATTTT. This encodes CASSLSFVRTDTQYF.

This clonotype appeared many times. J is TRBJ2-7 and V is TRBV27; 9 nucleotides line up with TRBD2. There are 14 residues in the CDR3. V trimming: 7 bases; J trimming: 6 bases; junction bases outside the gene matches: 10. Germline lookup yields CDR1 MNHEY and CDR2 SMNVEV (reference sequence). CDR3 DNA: TGTGCCAGCAAAAATTTAGCGGGAGTTGGCGAGCAGTACTTC. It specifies CASKNLAGVGEQYF.

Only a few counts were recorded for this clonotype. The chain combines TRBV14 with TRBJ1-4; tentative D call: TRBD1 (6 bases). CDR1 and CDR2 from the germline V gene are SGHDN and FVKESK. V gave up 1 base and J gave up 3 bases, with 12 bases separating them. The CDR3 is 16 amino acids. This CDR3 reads CASSQGARTANEKLFF. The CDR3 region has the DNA TGTGCCAGCAGCCAAGGTGCCCGGACAGCTAATGAAAAACTGTTTTTT.

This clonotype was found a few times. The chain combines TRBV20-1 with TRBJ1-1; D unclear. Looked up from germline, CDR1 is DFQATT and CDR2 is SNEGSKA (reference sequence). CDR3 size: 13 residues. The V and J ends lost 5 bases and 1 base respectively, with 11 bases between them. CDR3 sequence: CSAGREGNTEAFF. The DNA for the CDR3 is TGCAGTGCTGGCCGGGAGGGGAACACTGAAGCTTTCTTT.

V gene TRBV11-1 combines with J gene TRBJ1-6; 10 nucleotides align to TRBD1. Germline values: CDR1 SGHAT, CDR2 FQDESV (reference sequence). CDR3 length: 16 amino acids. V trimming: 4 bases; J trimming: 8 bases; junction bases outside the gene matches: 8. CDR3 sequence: CASSSADRGPDSPLHF. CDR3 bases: TGTGCCAGCAGCTCCGCAGACAGGGGGCCGGATTCACCCCTCCACTTT.

The CDR3 region has the DNA TGTGCCAGCAGCTTAGATGGGGGGCATCAAGATACGCAGTATTTT. Amino acids: CASSLDGGHQDTQYF. V gene TRBV11-2 combines with J gene TRBJ2-3, with D possibly being TRBD1 or TRBD2 (6 bases each). V was pared by 0 bases and J by 5 bases, with 12 bases between. Germline loops: CDR1 SGHAT, CDR2 FQNNGV. CDR3 length: 15 residues.

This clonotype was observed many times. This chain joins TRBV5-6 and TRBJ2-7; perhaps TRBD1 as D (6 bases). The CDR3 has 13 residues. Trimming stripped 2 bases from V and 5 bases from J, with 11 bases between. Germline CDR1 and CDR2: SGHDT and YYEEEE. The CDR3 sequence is CASSFGNRDEQYF. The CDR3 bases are TGTGCCAGCAGCTTCGGCAACAGGGACGAGCAGTACTTC.

The DNA of the CDR3 is TGTGCCAGCTCACCCGGACAGCTTCTCACCGGGGAGCTGTTTTTT. It is translated as CASSPGQLLTGELFF. The J gene is TRBJ2-2, the V gene TRBV18, with a weak D call TRBD1 (6 bases). The CDR3 is 15 amino acids. From germline, CDR1 is KGHSH and CDR2 LQKENI. The V end lost 3 bases, the J end lost 4 bases, and 12 bases lay between the germline ends.

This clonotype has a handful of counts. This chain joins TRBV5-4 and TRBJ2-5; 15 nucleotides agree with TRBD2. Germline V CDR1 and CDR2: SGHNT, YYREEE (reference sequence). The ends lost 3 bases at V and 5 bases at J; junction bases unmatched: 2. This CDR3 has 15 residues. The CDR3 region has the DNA TGTGCCAGCAGCTCCGGACTAGCGGGGGGGGAGACCCAGTACTTC. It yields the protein CASSSGLAGGETQYF.

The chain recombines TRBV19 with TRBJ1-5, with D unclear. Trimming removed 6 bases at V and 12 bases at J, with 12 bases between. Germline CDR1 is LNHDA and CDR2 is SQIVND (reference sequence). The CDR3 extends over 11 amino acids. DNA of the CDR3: TGTGCCAGTAGAGTTGGGGATTACCAGCATTTT. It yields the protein CASRVGDYQHF.

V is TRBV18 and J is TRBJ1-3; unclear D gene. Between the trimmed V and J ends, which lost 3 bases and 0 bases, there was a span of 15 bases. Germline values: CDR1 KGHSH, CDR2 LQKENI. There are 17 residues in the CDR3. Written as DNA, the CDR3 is TGTGCCAGCTCACCCGTCGGGAGGGCCGCCTCTGGAAACACCATATATTTT. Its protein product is CASSPVGRAASGNTIYF.

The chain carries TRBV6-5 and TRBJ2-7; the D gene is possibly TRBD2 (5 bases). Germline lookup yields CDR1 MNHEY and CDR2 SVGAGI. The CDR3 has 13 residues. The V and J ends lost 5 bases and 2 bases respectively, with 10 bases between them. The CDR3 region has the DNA TGTGCCAGCAGTAACCCCGGGACCTACGAGCAGTACTTC. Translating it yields CASSNPGTYEQYF.

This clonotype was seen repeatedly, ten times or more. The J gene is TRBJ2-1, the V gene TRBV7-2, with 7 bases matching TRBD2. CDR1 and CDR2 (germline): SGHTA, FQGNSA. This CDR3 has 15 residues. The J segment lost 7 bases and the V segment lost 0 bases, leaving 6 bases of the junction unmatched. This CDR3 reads CASSLAWLGGNEQFF. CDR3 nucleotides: TGTGCCAGCAGCTTAGCGTGGCTGGGAGGGAATGAGCAGTTCTTC.

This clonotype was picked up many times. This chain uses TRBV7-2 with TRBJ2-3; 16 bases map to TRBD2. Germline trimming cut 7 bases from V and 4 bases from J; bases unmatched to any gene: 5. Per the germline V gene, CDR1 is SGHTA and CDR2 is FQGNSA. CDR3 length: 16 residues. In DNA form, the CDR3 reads TGTGCCAGCACAGGGACTAGCGGGAGGGCCTCAGATACGCAGTATTTT. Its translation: CASTGTSGRASDTQYF.

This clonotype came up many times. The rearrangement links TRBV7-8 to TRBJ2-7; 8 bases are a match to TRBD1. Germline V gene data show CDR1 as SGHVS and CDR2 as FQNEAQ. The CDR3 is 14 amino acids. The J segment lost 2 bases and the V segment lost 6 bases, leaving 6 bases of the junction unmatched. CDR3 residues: CASSRQGPAYEQYF. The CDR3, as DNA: TGTGCCAGCAGTCGACAGGGGCCGGCCTACGAGCAGTACTTC. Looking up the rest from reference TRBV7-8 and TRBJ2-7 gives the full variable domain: GAGVSQSPRYKVAKRGQDVALRCDPISGHVSLFWYQQALGQGPEFLTYFQNEAQLDKSGLPSDRFFAERPEGSVSTLKIQRTQQEDSAVYLCASSRQGPAYEQYFGPGTRLTVT.

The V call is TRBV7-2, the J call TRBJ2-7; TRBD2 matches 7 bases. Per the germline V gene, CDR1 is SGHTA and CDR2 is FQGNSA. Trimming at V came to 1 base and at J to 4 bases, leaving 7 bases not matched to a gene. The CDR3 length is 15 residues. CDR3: CASSLDAGETYEQYF. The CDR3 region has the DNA TGTGCCAGCAGCTTAGATGCGGGAGAGACGTACGAGCAGTACTTC.

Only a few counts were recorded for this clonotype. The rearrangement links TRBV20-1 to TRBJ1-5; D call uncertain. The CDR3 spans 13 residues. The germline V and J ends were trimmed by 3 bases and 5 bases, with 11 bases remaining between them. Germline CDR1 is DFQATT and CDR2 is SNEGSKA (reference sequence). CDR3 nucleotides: TGCAGTGCTAGTCTGTCGGGATATCAGCCCCAGCATTTT. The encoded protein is CSASLSGYQPQHF.